Presented here are 14 T cell receptor beta chains from one specimen sequenced in a study of blood T cell repertoires in COVID-19. The table came from immunoSEQ multiplex PCR; TCRdb's copy has only in-frame clones and leaves some out. The sample lists 150,000 or so clones, roughly 87% seen once, with less than 5% in the top ten. The sample taken for sequencing was PBMCs or T cells enriched from blood (not recorded which). The receptors come from a woman between 35 and 50 years old who had been exposed to COVID-19.

The chain combines TRBV5-6 with TRBJ1-2, with a weak D call TRBD1 (5 bases). Germline lookup yields CDR1 SGHDT and CDR2 YYEEEE. Trimming took off 0 bases at V and 3 bases at J, with 12 bases between the two ends. The length of the CDR3 is 15 residues. The CDR3 region is CASSLAGRVDYGYTF. CDR3 nucleotide sequence: TGTGCCAGCAGCTTGGCAGGCAGGGTGGACTATGGCTACACCTTC.

In DNA, the CDR3 is TGCAGCGTTGGTAGGCAGGGGGCTGGAGCTTTCTTT. Its protein is CSVGRQGAGAFF. The chain combines TRBV29-1 with TRBJ1-1, with 8 bases fitting TRBD1. Trimming took 4 bases from V and 10 from J; bases not matched to a gene: 8. This CDR3 has 12 residues. CDR1 is SQVTM, CDR2 ANQGSEA, per germline.

The chain carries TRBV28 and TRBJ2-3; D call uncertain. Germline V lookup: CDR1 MDHEN, CDR2 SYDVKM. This CDR3 has 12 amino acids. The V end lost 2 bases, the J end lost 5 bases, and 5 bases lay between the germline ends. The CDR3 reads CASSLLLDTQYF. The CDR3 DNA is TGTGCCAGCAGTTTACTTCTAGATACGCAGTATTTT.

The chain has TRBV3-1 (or the pseudogene TRBV3-2) and TRBJ2-1; 7 nucleotides agree with TRBD2. This CDR3 is built from 16 residues. The J segment lost 10 bases and the V segment lost 1 base, leaving 13 bases of the junction unmatched. Germline CDR1 reads LGHDT; CDR2 reads YNNKEL (reference sequence). The CDR3 reads CASSQVQRDPRTEQFF. The CDR3 region has the DNA TGTGCCAGCAGCCAAGTGCAGCGGGACCCTCGCACGGAGCAGTTCTTC.

The chain recombines TRBV12-2 with TRBJ2-1; TRBD2, the table's D call, lacks a check against the DNA. TRBV12-2 is shown as a pseudogene. The CDR3 runs 16 residues. The CDR3 sequence is CASRLKGPEAYNEQFF. The CDR3 DNA follows: TGTGCAAGTCGCTTAAAGGGCCCGGAGGCCTACAATGAGCAGTTCTTC.

This sequence joins TRBV2 and TRBJ2-4; 15 bases align to TRBD2. J gave up 9 bases and V 3 bases, and 15 bases lay outside the gene matches. This CDR3 region has 19 residues. The germline V gene encodes CDR1 SNHLY and CDR2 FYNNEI. The CDR3 is CASSDTGTSGGFDDGIQYF. CDR3 nucleotide sequence: TGTGCCAGCAGTGACACAGGGACTAGCGGGGGGTTCGACGACGGCATTCAGTACTTC.

V usage is TRBV6-5 and J usage is TRBJ1-4; a possible D gene is TRBD1 (6 bases). V was pared by 2 bases and J by 10 bases, with 14 bases between. This CDR3 has 14 residues. Germline loops: CDR1 MNHEY, CDR2 SVGAGI. CDR3 in DNA: TGTGCCAGCAGTTACGGGACGGGAGGGGGAAAACTGTTTTTT. Translated, it gives CASSYGTGGGKLFF.

The V call is TRBV29-1, the J call TRBJ1-4, with 7 bases that match TRBD1. The CDR3 length is 13 residues. CDR1 and CDR2 (germline): SQVTM, ANQGSEA. The junction had 2 bases not matched to a gene; V was cut back by 7 bases and J by 0 bases. The CDR3 is CSAGTATNEKLFF. The CDR3 coding sequence is TGCAGCGCCGGGACAGCAACTAATGAAAAACTGTTTTTT. Combining the CDR3 with reference TRBV29-1 and TRBJ1-4 gives the whole variable domain SAVISQKPSRDICQRGTSLTIQCQVDSQVTMMFWYRQQPGQSLTLIATANQGSEATYESGFVIDKFPISRPNLTFSTLTVSNMSPEDSSIYLCSAGTATNEKLFFGSGTQLSVL.

The chain carries TRBV7-9 and TRBJ2-4; 7 bases match TRBD1. J gave up 7 bases and V 5 bases, and 14 bases lay outside the gene matches. This CDR3 spans 16 amino acids. The germline CDR1 and CDR2 sequences are SEHNR and FQNEAQ (reference sequence). The CDR3 coding sequence is TGTGCCAGCAGCCATAGGACAGGCCCTAGGGGGAACATTCAGTACTTC. Amino acid sequence: CASSHRTGPRGNIQYF.

V gene TRBV4-3 combines with J gene TRBJ2-7; D is uncertain. V lost 1 base, J lost 4 bases, and 17 bases lay in between. The CDR3 is 16 residues long. Germline V CDR1 and CDR2: LGHNA, YSLEER. As DNA, the CDR3 is TGCGCCAGCAGCCAAGCCTGGCCCTTCGCCGATTACGAGCAGTACTTC. This encodes CASSQAWPFADYEQYF.

The rearrangement links TRBV5-6 to TRBJ2-7; TRBD1 is a possible D gene (6 bases). CDR3 length: 15 amino acids. Germline-derived CDR1 and CDR2 are SGHDT and YYEEEE. Trimming stripped 7 bases from V and 0 bases from J, with 17 bases between. The CDR3, as DNA: TGTGCCAGCCAGAGGCTTGGACAGAACTCCTACGAGCAGTACTTC. Protein sequence: CASQRLGQNSYEQYF.

The gene calls are TRBV18 and TRBJ2-5; 7 bases line up with TRBD1. The CDR3 spans 13 residues. Trimming at V came to 3 bases and at J to 5 bases, leaving 3 bases not matched to a gene. Per the germline V gene, CDR1 is KGHSH and CDR2 is LQKENI. Written as DNA, the CDR3 is TGTGCCAGCTCACCCGGACAGGTCGAGACCCAGTACTTC. Protein: CASSPGQVETQYF.

This sequence joins TRBV5-1 and TRBJ1-2, with D unclear. V lost 0 bases and J 8 bases, leaving 11 bases between the germline ends. This CDR3 is 13 amino acids long. CDR1 SGHRS and CDR2 YFSETQ come from the germline V gene. CDR3 sequence reads: CASSLVDGGGYTF. The CDR3 region has the DNA TGCGCCAGCAGCTTGGTAGATGGCGGAGGCTACACCTTC.

The chain employs TRBV11-3 and TRBJ2-7, with unresolved D. This CDR3 has 14 residues. V was shortened by 1 base and J by 0 bases, with 7 bases between the two germline ends. From germline, CDR1 is SGHNT and CDR2 YENEEA. Here the CDR3 reads CASSLVAGSYEQYF. The CDR3 DNA reads as TGTGCCAGCAGCTTAGTTGCAGGCTCCTACGAGCAGTACTTC.